A selection of T cell receptor beta chains follows, all from one sample in a study of control samples from healthy donors and cancer patients. The method was immunoSEQ multiplex PCR; TCRdb's version includes in-frame clones alone and lacks a portion of them. The sample includes about 220,000 clones, roughly 94% seen only once; the top ten take approximately 1.6%. The sequenced sample was blood. The receptors shown here come from a man over 45 in good health. Both conserved end residues are part of each CDR3. The D gene is left open where the match is weak. Part of the rows lack a size; the others show once, few, many or a class for expanded clones.

d_gene: .
v_gene: TRBV30
j_gene: TRBJ2-3
abundance: .
CDR3aa: CAWSRSGFSDTQYF
CDR3nt: TGTGCCTGGAGTAGGTCAGGGTTTTCAGATACGCAGTATTTT

d_gene: .
v_gene: TRBV18
j_gene: TRBJ1-2
abundance: once
CDR3aa: CASSGSVGTGYGYTF
CDR3nt: TGTGCCAGCTCAGGATCGGTGGGGACCGGCTATGGCTACACCTTC

d_gene: .
v_gene: TRBV9
j_gene: TRBJ2-1
abundance: .
CDR3aa: CASSVDPTGAYNEQFF
CDR3nt: TGTGCCAGCAGCGTAGATCCAACGGGGGCCTACAATGAGCAGTTCTTC

d_gene: .
v_gene: TRBV18
j_gene: TRBJ1-6
abundance: .
CDR3aa: CASSPSGPINSPLHF
CDR3nt: TGCGCCAGCTCACCATCGGGACCGATTAATTCACCCCTCCACTTT

d_gene: .
v_gene: TRBV11-1
j_gene: TRBJ2-3
abundance: .
CDR3aa: CASSPGQGKSTDTQYF
CDR3nt: TGTGCCAGCAGCCCAGGGCAGGGGAAGAGCACAGATACGCAGTATTTT

d_gene: TRBD1
v_gene: TRBV19
j_gene: TRBJ1-1
abundance: .
CDR3aa: CASSIVRTGSVNTEAFF
CDR3nt: TGTGCCAGTAGTATAGTGCGGACAGGGTCGGTGAACACTGAAGCTTTCTTT

d_gene: .
v_gene: TRBV2
j_gene: TRBJ1-1
abundance: .
CDR3aa: CASNSAGSGNTEAFF
CDR3nt: TGTGCCAGCAATTCCGCAGGTTCCGGGAACACTGAAGCTTTCTTT

d_gene: .
v_gene: TRBV4-3
j_gene: TRBJ2-7
abundance: .
CDR3aa: CASSQDPLPGQRFEQYF
CDR3nt: TGCGCCAGCAGCCAAGACCCGCTCCCGGGACAACGATTCGAGCAGTACTTC

d_gene: .
v_gene: TRBV18
j_gene: TRBJ2-2
abundance: .
CDR3aa: CASSPLRTDGTGELFF
CDR3nt: TGTGCCAGCTCACCCTTGAGGACGGACGGCACCGGGGAGCTGTTTTTT

d_gene: TRBD2
v_gene: TRBV27
j_gene: TRBJ2-3
abundance: .
CDR3aa: CASSLKGLEQYF
CDR3nt: TGTGCCAGCAGTTTAAAGGGACTAGAACAGTATTTT

d_gene: TRBD1
v_gene: TRBV29-1
j_gene: TRBJ2-5
abundance: .
CDR3aa: CSVLTGEETQYF
CDR3nt: TGCAGCGTTTTAACAGGGGAAGAGACCCAGTACTTC

d_gene: .
v_gene: TRBV3-1/TRBV3-2
j_gene: TRBJ1-1
abundance: .
CDR3aa: CATSRGAMWTEAFF
CDR3nt: TGTGCCACTTCCCGGGGAGCTATGTGGACTGAAGCTTTCTTT

d_gene: .
v_gene: TRBV6-5
j_gene: TRBJ1-5
abundance: .
CDR3aa: CASSYQVNQPQHF
CDR3nt: TGTGCCAGCAGTTACCAGGTCAATCAGCCCCAGCATTTT

d_gene: .
v_gene: TRBV5-1
j_gene: TRBJ1-1
abundance: .
CDR3aa: CASSLSIGGNTEAFF
CDR3nt: TGCGCCAGCAGCTTGAGTATAGGCGGGAACACTGAAGCTTTCTTT

d_gene: .
v_gene: TRBV3-1/TRBV3-2
j_gene: TRBJ1-6
abundance: .
CDR3aa: CASSQDYEQLYNSPLHF
CDR3nt: TGTGCCAGCAGCCAAGATTACGAACAGCTCTATAATTCACCCCTCCACTTT

d_gene: TRBD1
v_gene: TRBV19
j_gene: TRBJ1-1
abundance: .
CDR3aa: CASSHRTGAIMNTEAFF
CDR3nt: TGTGCCAGTAGTCACAGGACAGGAGCTATAATGAACACTGAAGCTTTCTTT

d_gene: .
v_gene: TRBV18
j_gene: TRBJ1-1
abundance: .
CDR3aa: CASSPVREGEAFF
CDR3nt: TGTGCCAGCTCACCGGTCAGGGAAGGTGAAGCTTTCTTT

d_gene: .
v_gene: TRBV7-2
j_gene: TRBJ2-3
abundance: .
CDR3aa: CASSLAGVQNGDTQYF
CDR3nt: TGTGCCAGCAGCTTAGCCGGGGTTCAGAACGGAGATACGCAGTATTTT

d_gene: TRBD1
v_gene: TRBV7-2
j_gene: TRBJ2-2
abundance: .
CDR3aa: CASTHWTGTVNTGELFF
CDR3nt: TGTGCCAGCACCCATTGGACGGGGACAGTGAACACCGGGGAGCTGTTTTTT

d_gene: .
v_gene: TRBV3-1/TRBV3-2
j_gene: TRBJ1-4
abundance: .
CDR3aa: CASSQDTINREAFF
CDR3nt: TGTGCCAGCAGCCAAGATACAATAAACAGGGAAGCGTTTTTT

d_gene: .
v_gene: TRBV28
j_gene: TRBJ2-5
abundance: .
CDR3aa: CASSSPTDQETQYF
CDR3nt: TGTGCCAGCAGTTCCCCGACCGATCAAGAGACCCAGTACTTC

d_gene: TRBD1
v_gene: TRBV28
j_gene: TRBJ1-1
abundance: .
CDR3aa: CASSFYRGPAEAFF
CDR3nt: TGTGCCAGCAGTTTCTACAGGGGTCCGGCTGAAGCTTTCTTT

d_gene: .
v_gene: TRBV6-5
j_gene: TRBJ1-1
abundance: .
CDR3aa: CASSRGSLGSEAFF
CDR3nt: TGTGCCAGCAGCCGGGGGAGTCTTGGAAGTGAAGCTTTCTTT

d_gene: .
v_gene: TRBV5-5
j_gene: TRBJ2-7
abundance: many
CDR3aa: CASSFGDEQYF
CDR3nt: TGTGCCAGCAGCTTCGGGGACGAGCAGTACTTC

d_gene: .
v_gene: TRBV28
j_gene: TRBJ1-4
abundance: .
CDR3aa: CASCFGGRELNEKLFF
CDR3nt: TGTGCCAGCTGCTTTGGGGGGCGGGAGCTTAATGAAAAACTGTTTTTT

d_gene: .
v_gene: TRBV28
j_gene: TRBJ1-5
abundance: .
CDR3aa: CASSLSAQPQHF
CDR3nt: TGTGCCAGCAGTTTATCCGCCCAGCCCCAGCATTTT

d_gene: .
v_gene: TRBV7-2
j_gene: TRBJ2-1
abundance: few
CDR3aa: CASGGRRKEVYNEQFF
CDR3nt: TGTGCCAGCGGTGGTAGGAGAAAGGAGGTCTACAATGAGCAGTTCTTC

d_gene: TRBD2
v_gene: TRBV5-6
j_gene: TRBJ2-7
abundance: .
CDR3aa: CASSWTSGGPQYF
CDR3nt: TGTGCCAGCAGCTGGACTAGCGGGGGGCCGCAGTACTTC

d_gene: .
v_gene: TRBV7-9
j_gene: TRBJ2-1
abundance: .
CDR3aa: CASSIGYNEQFF
CDR3nt: TGTGCCAGCAGCATAGGATACAATGAGCAGTTCTTC